The next 16 T cell receptor beta chains were all read from a single sample in a study of blood T cell repertoires in COVID-19. Assay used: immunoSEQ multiplex PCR; TCRdb lists only in-frame clones, some missing. The sample holds some 320,000 clones; roughly 90% are singletons and the top ten take 3.9%. The specimen was PBMCs or T cells enriched from blood (not recorded which). The receptors stem from a woman under 40 who had been exposed to COVID-19.

This clone was observed a single time. The chain employs TRBV7-2 and TRBJ2-7, with 8 bases identical to TRBD1. CDR1 and CDR2 from the germline V gene are SGHTA and FQGNSA. CDR3 length: 16 residues. The junction had 12 bases not matched to a gene; V was cut back by 4 bases and J by 4 bases. CDR3 residues: CASSSKRGQERYEQYF. The CDR3 nucleotides are TGTGCCAGCAGCTCTAAGAGGGGACAGGAAAGATACGAGCAGTACTTC.

This rearrangement joins TRBV21-1 to TRBJ1-5. TRBV21-1 is a documented pseudogene. CDR3 length: 19 amino acids. The chain's CDR3 is CASSKVPHRRPMINQPQHF. The CDR3, as DNA: TGTGCCAGCAGCAAAGTTCCACATCGGAGACCGATGATAAATCAGCCCCAGCATTTT.

J is TRBJ1-6 and V is TRBV5-4; 11 nucleotides agree with TRBD1. Germline-derived CDR1 and CDR2 are SGHNT and YYREEE (reference sequence). This CDR3 is 16 amino acids long. Trimming at V came to 4 bases and at J to 8 bases, leaving 8 bases not matched to a gene. The chain's CDR3 is CASSVGTGGRDSPLHF. DNA of the CDR3: TGTGCCAGCAGCGTCGGGACAGGGGGGCGTGATTCACCCCTCCACTTT.

The gene calls are TRBV5-1 and TRBJ2-7; no definite D call. V was pared by 1 base and J by 5 bases, with 13 bases between. The CDR3 is 14 amino acids. Germline assignment: CDR1 SGHRS and CDR2 YFSETQ. The CDR3 reads CASSLSPFSHEQYF. The CDR3 coding sequence is TGCGCCAGCAGCTTGTCTCCTTTTTCTCACGAGCAGTACTTC.

This chain joins TRBV27 and TRBJ2-3, with 14 bases that match TRBD2. CDR3 length equals 15 residues. The germline CDR1 and CDR2 sequences are MNHEY and SMNVEV (reference sequence). The V gene end was trimmed by 4 bases and the J gene end by 7 bases; junction bases not matched to a gene: 4. The CDR3 bases are TGTGCCAGCAGTTCGACTAGCGGGGGGGTGAATACGCAGTATTTT. Its protein is CASSSTSGGVNTQYF.

V and J are TRBV18 and TRBJ1-1; TRBD1 matches 7 bases. The CDR3 is 14 residues long. Germline CDR1 KGHSH, CDR2 LQKENI. Trimming took 5 bases from V and 4 from J; bases not matched to a gene: 7. CDR3 nucleotides: TGTGCCAGCTCAGCTGGACAGGTCCTCACTGAAGCTTTCTTT. Its translation: CASSAGQVLTEAFF.

The chain has TRBV13 and TRBJ1-1; TRBD1 might be the D (5 bases). Trimming removed 5 bases from V and 2 bases from J, with 21 bases in between. Germline lookup yields CDR1 PRHDT and CDR2 FYEKMQ (reference sequence). The CDR3 covers 17 residues. In nucleotides, the CDR3 is TGTGCCAGCAGCATAACGACCTATCTCGACAGAAACACTGAAGCTTTCTTT. Encoded protein: CASSITTYLDRNTEAFF. The whole variable domain, remainder taken from reference TRBV13 and TRBJ1-1, is AAGVIQSPRHLIKEKRETATLKCYPIPRHDTVYWYQQGPGQDPQFLISFYEKMQSDKGSIPDRFSAQQFSDYHSELNMSSLELGDSALYFCASSITTYLDRNTEAFFGQGTRLTVV.

This rearrangement joins TRBV18 to TRBJ1-5; no firm D call. With 2 bases removed from V and 0 bases from J, the gap between germline ends came to 8 bases. The CDR3 is 15 residues long. Germline V gene lookup returns CDR1 KGHSH and CDR2 LQKENI. The CDR3 DNA is TGTGCCAGCTCACCAATCGCGGATAGCAATCAGCCCCAGCATTTT. Protein: CASSPIADSNQPQHF.

This clone is a singleton in its sample. The chain joins TRBV7-8 to TRBJ2-2; no clear D gene. CDR3 size: 14 residues. Trimming took off 7 bases at V and 4 bases at J, with 13 bases between the two ends. Germline V gene data show CDR1 as SGHVS and CDR2 as FQNEAQ. The DNA for the CDR3 is TGTGCCAGCATCAAAACGTCGGGCACCGGGGAGCTGTTTTTT. It yields the protein CASIKTSGTGELFF.

V and J are TRBV28 and TRBJ2-2; 9 bases agree with TRBD2. Per the germline V gene, CDR1 is MDHEN and CDR2 is SYDVKM. V shed 2 bases and J 15 bases; nucleotides not matched to a gene: 16. The CDR3 covers 16 residues. The CDR3 protein is CASSLPPSGTTGRVFF. The CDR3 nucleotides read TGTGCCAGCAGTTTACCGCCTAGCGGGACCACCGGGCGGGTGTTTTTT.

The chain links TRBV18 to TRBJ1-1; D is perhaps TRBD1 (6 bases). The V and J ends lost 6 bases and 3 bases respectively, with 14 bases between them. Germline CDR1 is KGHSH and CDR2 is LQKENI. This CDR3 comprises 14 residues. The CDR3 DNA reads TGTGCCAGCTCCCCGGGGGGCCGGCACACTGAAGCTTTCTTT. The encoded protein is CASSPGGRHTEAFF. The entire variable domain, with the rest obtained from reference TRBV18 and TRBJ1-1, is as follows: NAGVMQNPRHLVRRRGQEARLRCSPMKGHSHVYWYRQLPEEGLKFMVYLQKENIIDESGMPKERFSAEFPKEGPSILRIQQVVRGDSAAYFCASSPGGRHTEAFFGQGTRLTVV.

This clone was counted a few times. In DNA, the CDR3 is TGTGCCAGCAGTTTGGTAGATCAGCCCCAGCATTTT. It yields the protein CASSLVDQPQHF. The chain joins TRBV2 to TRBJ1-5; D is undetermined. The CDR3 runs 12 residues. Trimming left V 5 bases short and J 5 bases short, with 7 bases between. CDR1 and CDR2 (germline): SNHLY, FYNNEI.

J is TRBJ2-7 and V is TRBV7-3, with D possibly being TRBD2 (6 bases). Deletions cut 4 bases from V and 4 bases from J, with 11 bases between. CDR1 SGHTA and CDR2 FQGTGA come from the germline V gene. CDR3 size: 13 residues. The CDR3 protein is CASSSGLGYEQYF. Here the CDR3 DNA reads TGTGCCAGCAGCTCGGGACTCGGATACGAGCAGTACTTC.

This clone was counted a few times. The chain combines TRBV7-3 with TRBJ1-2, with unresolved D. V lost 3 bases, J lost 4 bases, and 9 bases lay in between. The V gene's germline CDR1 is SGHTA and CDR2 FQGTGA. CDR3 length: 13 amino acids. CDR3 in amino acids: CASSLERGYGYTF. CDR3 coding DNA: TGTGCCAGCAGCTTGGAACGGGGCTATGGCTACACCTTC.

Comments on this clone: In the same sample, other DNA sequences code for this CDR3. The genes are TRBV29-1 and TRBJ2-7; D unclear. Trimming took off 3 bases at V and 0 bases at J, with 6 bases between the two ends. The CDR3 loop spans 12 amino acids. Germline lookup yields CDR1 SQVTM and CDR2 ANQGSEA. The CDR3: CSVEADSYEQYF. CDR3 sequence (DNA): TGCAGCGTTGAGGCGGACTCCTACGAGCAGTACTTC.

J is TRBJ1-2 and V is TRBV21-1; the D segment call TRBD1 is taken from the table without a DNA check. TRBV21-1 corresponds to a pseudogene. The CDR3 consists of 12 residues. CDR3 sequence reads: CASSNCGGGYTF. Here the CDR3 DNA reads TGTGCCAGCAGCAATTGTGGGGGCGGCTACACCTTC.